The 20 T cell receptor beta chains in this list originate from one sample, sequenced in a study of T cell changes during pregnancy in multiple sclerosis. The method was immunoSEQ multiplex PCR; TCRdb's version includes in-frame clones alone and lacks a portion of them. The table has about 38,000 clones, around nine tenths seen once. Sequencing was performed on CD8+ T cells from peripheral blood mononuclear cells, taken in the third trimester of pregnancy. These receptors originate from a female donor with multiple sclerosis, enrolled in a pregnancy study.

This rearrangement joins TRBV7-9 to TRBJ2-7; no firm D call. Germline V gene lookup returns CDR1 SEHNR and CDR2 FQNEAQ (reference sequence). The CDR3 length is 13 residues. The germline V and J ends were trimmed by 3 bases and 5 bases, with 11 bases remaining between them. In DNA form, the CDR3 reads TGTGCCAGCAGCTTTTTACAGTCAAACGAGCAGTACTTC. Translated, it gives CASSFLQSNEQYF.

This clone appeared a few times. The chain links TRBV5-6 to TRBJ1-2; TRBD1 is a possible D gene (5 bases). The CDR3 has 15 residues. The germline gives CDR1 SGHDT, CDR2 YYEEEE. The V end was cut by 1 base, the J end by 5 bases, with 15 bases between. The DNA for the CDR3 is TGTGCCAGCAGCTTGAGGAGGGGTCTAGGGTATGGCTACACCTTC. Protein product: CASSLRRGLGYGYTF.

V gene TRBV7-8 combines with J gene TRBJ1-1; D is possibly TRBD1 (5 bases). The ends were cut back, 5 bases at V and 6 bases at J, with 10 bases in the middle. The CDR3 length is 12 residues. Per the germline V gene, CDR1 is SGHVS and CDR2 is FQNEAQ. CDR3 amino acids: CASSQGTPEAFF. The CDR3 DNA reads as TGTGCCAGCAGCCAGGGTACGCCTGAAGCTTTCTTT.

V gene TRBV6-5 combines with J gene TRBJ1-4; D remains unclear. Trimming shortened V by 2 bases and J by 0 bases, and 7 bases separated the two germline ends. This CDR3 region has 15 residues. Germline V gives CDR1 MNHEY, CDR2 SVGAGI. The CDR3, as DNA: TGTGCCAGCAGTTACCGAGATTCAACTAATGAAAAACTGTTTTTT. Translating it yields CASSYRDSTNEKLFF.

This clone showed up just once. This sequence joins TRBV5-6 and TRBJ2-2, with D tentatively TRBD1 (5 bases). V was clipped by 2 bases and J by 7 bases, with 6 bases between them. The CDR3 contains 12 residues. Looked up from germline, CDR1 is SGHDT and CDR2 is YYEEEE. The CDR3 sequence: CASSLGDGELFF. CDR3 nucleotides: TGTGCCAGCAGCTTAGGGGACGGGGAGCTGTTTTTT.

V and J are TRBV9 and TRBJ1-1, with D perhaps matching TRBD1 (6 bases). The V end was cut by 4 bases, the J end by 4 bases, with 20 bases between. There are 16 residues in the CDR3. In germline, CDR1 is SGDLS, CDR2 YYNGEE. Here the CDR3 reads CASSPNQRGLFTEAFF. In DNA form, the CDR3 reads TGTGCCAGCAGCCCAAACCAGAGGGGGTTATTCACTGAAGCTTTCTTT.

The gene calls are TRBV28 and TRBJ1-5, with D possibly matching TRBD1 (5 bases). V was pared by 3 bases and J by 7 bases, with 13 bases between. Germline V gives CDR1 MDHEN, CDR2 SYDVKM. There are 14 residues in the CDR3. CDR3 nucleotide sequence: TGTGCCAGCAGTTTGGTTGCGGGGGAACAGCCCCAGCATTTT. Encoded protein: CASSLVAGEQPQHF.

This chain uses TRBV7-8 with TRBJ2-5; the D is unclear. Deletions cut 5 bases from V and 3 bases from J, with 10 bases between. Germline V gene sequence: CDR1 SGHVS, CDR2 FQNEAQ. The CDR3 runs 13 residues. Here the CDR3 reads CASSPSVEETQYF. CDR3 nucleotide sequence: TGTGCCAGCAGCCCTTCGGTAGAAGAGACCCAGTACTTC.

V and J are TRBV6-6 and TRBJ1-6; a possible D gene is TRBD1 (5 bases). In germline, CDR1 is MNHNY, CDR2 SVGAGI (reference sequence). Trimming cost V 2 bases and J 10 bases, with 18 bases left between them. There are 16 residues in the CDR3. The CDR3 coding sequence is TGTGCCAGCAGTTACCTGCAGGGCAGGGCGGACTCACCCCTCCACTTT. Translation: CASSYLQGRADSPLHF.

The V and J genes are TRBV7-9 and TRBJ1-4; D is unclear. This CDR3 is built from 15 residues. Germline CDR1 reads SEHNR; CDR2 reads FQNEAQ (reference sequence). V was cut by 0 bases and J by 8 bases, with 13 bases left in between. This chain's CDR3 is CASSLASYTEEKLFF. CDR3 bases: TGTGCCAGCAGCTTAGCGTCATATACGGAGGAAAAACTGTTTTTT.

This chain connects TRBV10-2 to TRBJ1-1; 7 nucleotides line up with TRBD1. Germline V gene sequence: CDR1 WSHSY, CDR2 SAAADI. The CDR3 is made up of 16 amino acids. V shed 0 bases, J shed 0 bases, and the junction held 4 bases outside the gene matches. The CDR3 DNA follows: TGCGCCAGCAGTGAGTCGACAGGGCTCATGAACACTGAAGCTTTCTTT. It is translated as CASSESTGLMNTEAFF.

This sequence joins TRBV5-1 and TRBJ2-5, with 12 bases aligning to TRBD2. Germline CDR1 SGHRS, CDR2 YFSETQ. The CDR3 covers 16 residues. V lost 0 bases and J lost 5; bases outside the gene matches: 5. Here the CDR3 DNA reads TGCGCCAGCAGCTTGGCTAGCGGGGGGGCCCGGGAGACCCAGTACTTC. Translation gives CASSLASGGARETQYF.

The chain uses TRBV30 and TRBJ2-7; TRBD1 matches at 9 bases. The V segment lost 0 bases and the J segment 5 bases; nucleotides outside the gene matches: 5. This CDR3 spans 14 amino acids. The germline gives CDR1 GTSNPN, CDR2 SVGIG (reference sequence). The CDR3 region has the DNA TGTGCCTGGAGTGTTGGGACAGGGTGGGACGAGCAGTACTTC. Amino acid sequence: CAWSVGTGWDEQYF.

The rearrangement joins TRBV5-1 to TRBJ1-1; tentative D call: TRBD1 (5 bases). The V and J ends lost 0 bases and 5 bases respectively, with 11 bases between them. Germline CDR1 reads SGHRS; CDR2 reads YFSETQ. The CDR3 has 14 residues. The CDR3 loop is CASSLGGRWTEAFF. As DNA, the CDR3 is TGCGCCAGCAGCTTGGGGGGGAGGTGGACTGAAGCTTTCTTT.

This chain links TRBV10-2 with TRBJ1-5, with 9 bases that match TRBD1. The CDR3 has 15 amino acids. Germline assignment: CDR1 WSHSY and CDR2 SAAADI. The V gene end was trimmed by 0 bases and the J gene end by 4 bases; junction bases not matched to a gene: 1. The CDR3 nucleotides are TGCGCCAGCAGTGAGTCCGGGACAGGGAATCAGCCCCAGCATTTT. Translated: CASSESGTGNQPQHF.

This clone appeared once. The chain couples TRBV28 to TRBJ1-1; perhaps TRBD1 as D (5 bases). Trimming removed 1 base from V and 0 bases from J, with 12 bases in between. Germline CDR1 is MDHEN and CDR2 is SYDVKM. This CDR3 spans 16 amino acids. CDR3 residues: CASSLYRGGLNTEAFF. The CDR3, as DNA: TGTGCCAGCAGTTTATATCGGGGGGGGTTGAACACTGAAGCTTTCTTT.

The J gene is TRBJ2-7, the V gene TRBV4-2; no clear D. The ends were cut back, 0 bases at V and 0 bases at J, with 9 bases in the middle. Germline V lookup: CDR1 LGHNA, CDR2 YNFKEQ. The CDR3 extends over 15 amino acids. The CDR3 region has the DNA TGTGCCAGCAGCCAAGAGGCAGCGAGCTCCTACGAGCAGTACTTC. Translation gives CASSQEAASSYEQYF.

The chain has TRBV28 and TRBJ2-1, with D tentatively TRBD1 (6 bases). Germline V gives CDR1 MDHEN, CDR2 SYDVKM. With 6 bases removed from V and 13 bases from J, the gap between germline ends came to 16 bases. This CDR3 spans 12 amino acids. DNA for the CDR3: TGTGCCAGCAGCCAAAACGTGGACAGACAGTTCTTC. Encoded protein: CASSQNVDRQFF.

The chain is built from TRBV18 and TRBJ2-5; D may be TRBD1 (6 bases). The V end lost 3 bases, the J end lost 4 bases, and 15 bases lay between the germline ends. CDR1 is KGHSH and CDR2 is LQKENI in the germline V gene. CDR3 length: 15 amino acids. DNA for the CDR3: TGTGCCAGCTCACCCGTAAACAGGGTGGGAGAGACCCAGTACTTC. Translating gives CASSPVNRVGETQYF.

V usage is TRBV10-3 and J usage is TRBJ2-1; 8 bases are a match to TRBD2. Germline loops: CDR1 ENHRY, CDR2 SYGVKD. Trimming cost V 0 bases and J 3 bases; bases outside gene matches: 10. The CDR3 totals 18 residues. CDR3 coding DNA: TGTGCCATCAGTGAGTCAAGTCGTGGAGCGGGGGTCTACAATGAGCAGTTCTTC. As protein: CAISESSRGAGVYNEQFF.